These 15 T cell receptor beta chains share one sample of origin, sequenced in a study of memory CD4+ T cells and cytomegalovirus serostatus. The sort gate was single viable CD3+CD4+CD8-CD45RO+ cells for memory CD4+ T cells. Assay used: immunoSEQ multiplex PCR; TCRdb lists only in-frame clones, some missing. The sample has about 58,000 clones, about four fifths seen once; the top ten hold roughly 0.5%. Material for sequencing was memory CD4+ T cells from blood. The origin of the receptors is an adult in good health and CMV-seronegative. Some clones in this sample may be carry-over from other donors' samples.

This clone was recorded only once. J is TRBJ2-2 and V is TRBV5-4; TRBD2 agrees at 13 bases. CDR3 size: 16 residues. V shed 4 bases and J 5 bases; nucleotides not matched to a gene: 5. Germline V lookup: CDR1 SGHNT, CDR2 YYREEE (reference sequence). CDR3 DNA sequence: TGTGCCAGCAGCGGGAAGACTAGCGGGAGGACCGGGGAGCTGTTTTTT. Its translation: CASSGKTSGRTGELFF.

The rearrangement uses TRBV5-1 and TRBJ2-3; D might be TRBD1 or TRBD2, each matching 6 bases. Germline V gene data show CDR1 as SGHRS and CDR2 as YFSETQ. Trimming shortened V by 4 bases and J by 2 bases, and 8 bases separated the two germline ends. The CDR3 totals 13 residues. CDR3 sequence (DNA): TGCGCCAGCAGCAGGGGGGCCACAGATACGCAGTATTTT. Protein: CASSRGATDTQYF.

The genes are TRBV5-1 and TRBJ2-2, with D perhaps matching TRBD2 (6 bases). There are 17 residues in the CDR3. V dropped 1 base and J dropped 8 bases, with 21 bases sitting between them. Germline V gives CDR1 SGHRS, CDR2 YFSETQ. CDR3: CASSLSLGTGRTGELFF. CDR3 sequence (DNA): TGCGCCAGCAGCTTGTCTCTGGGGACGGGGAGGACTGGGGAGCTGTTTTTT.

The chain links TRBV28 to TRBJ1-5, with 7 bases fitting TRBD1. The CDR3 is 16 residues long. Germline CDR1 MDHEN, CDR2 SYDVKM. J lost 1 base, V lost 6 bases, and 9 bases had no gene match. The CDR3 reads CASRPARGKSNQPQHF. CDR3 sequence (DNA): TGTGCCAGCAGGCCCGCCAGGGGGAAGAGCAATCAGCCCCAGCATTTT. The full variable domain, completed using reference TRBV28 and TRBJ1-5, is DVKVTQSSRYLVKRTGEKVFLECVQDMDHENMFWYRQDPGLGLRLIYFSYDVKMKEKGDIPEGYSVSREKKERFSLILESASTNQTSMYLCASRPARGKSNQPQHFGDGTRLSIL.

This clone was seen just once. The CDR3 sequence: CASSPSGQGSLGEKLFF. The CDR3 DNA follows: TGTGCCAGCAGCCCTTCGGGACAGGGGTCTTTAGGTGAAAAACTGTTTTTT. The rearrangement uses TRBV9 and TRBJ1-4; 10 bases match TRBD1. The CDR3 sequence is 17 residues long. The V gene's germline CDR1 is SGDLS and CDR2 YYNGEE. V was clipped by 4 bases and J by 7 bases; unmatched bases: 13.

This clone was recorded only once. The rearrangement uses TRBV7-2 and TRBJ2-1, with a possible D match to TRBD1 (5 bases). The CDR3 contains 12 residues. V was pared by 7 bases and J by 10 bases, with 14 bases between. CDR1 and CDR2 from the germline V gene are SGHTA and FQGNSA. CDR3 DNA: TGTGCCAGCACCCTGTTGTGGGGCGAGCAGTTCTTC. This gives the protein CASTLLWGEQFF.

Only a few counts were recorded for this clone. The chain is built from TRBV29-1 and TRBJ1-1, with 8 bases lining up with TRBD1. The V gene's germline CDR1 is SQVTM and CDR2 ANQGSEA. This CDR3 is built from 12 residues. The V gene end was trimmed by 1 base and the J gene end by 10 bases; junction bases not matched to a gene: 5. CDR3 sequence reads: CSVEGAGGAAFF. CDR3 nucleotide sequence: TGCAGCGTTGAAGGGGCAGGGGGCGCAGCTTTCTTT.

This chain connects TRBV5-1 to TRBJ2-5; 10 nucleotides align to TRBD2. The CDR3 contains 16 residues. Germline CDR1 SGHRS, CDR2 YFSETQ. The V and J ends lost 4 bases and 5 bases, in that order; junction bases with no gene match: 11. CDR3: CASSPLASGGGETQYF. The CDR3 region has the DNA TGCGCCAGCAGCCCCCTGGCTAGCGGGGGTGGGGAGACCCAGTACTTC.

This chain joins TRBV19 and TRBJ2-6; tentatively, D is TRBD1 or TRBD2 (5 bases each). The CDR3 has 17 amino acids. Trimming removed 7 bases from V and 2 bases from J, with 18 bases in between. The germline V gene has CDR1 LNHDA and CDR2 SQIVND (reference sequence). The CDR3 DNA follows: TGTGCCAGTAAAAAGGGAGCGGCAGGGACTGGGGCCAACGTCCTGACTTTC. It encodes CASKKGAAGTGANVLTF.

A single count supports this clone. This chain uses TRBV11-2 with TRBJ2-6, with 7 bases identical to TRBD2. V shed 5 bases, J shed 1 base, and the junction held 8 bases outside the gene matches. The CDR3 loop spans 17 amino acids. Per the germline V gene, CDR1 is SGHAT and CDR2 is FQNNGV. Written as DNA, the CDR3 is TGTGCCAGCAGCGCCGGGACTATCCTATCTGGGGCCAACGTCCTGACTTTC. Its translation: CASSAGTILSGANVLTF. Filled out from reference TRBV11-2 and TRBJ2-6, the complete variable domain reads EAGVAQSPRYKIIEKRQSVAFWCNPISGHATLYWYQQILGQGPKLLIQFQNNGVVDDSQLPKDRFSAERLKGVDSTLKIQPAKLEDSAVYLCASSAGTILSGANVLTFGAGSRLTVL.

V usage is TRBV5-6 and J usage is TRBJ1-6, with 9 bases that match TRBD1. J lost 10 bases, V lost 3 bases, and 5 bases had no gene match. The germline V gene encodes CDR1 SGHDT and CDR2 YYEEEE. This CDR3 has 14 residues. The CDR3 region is CASSYRDRDSPLHF. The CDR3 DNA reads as TGTGCCAGCAGCTACCGGGACAGGGACTCACCCCTCCACTTT.

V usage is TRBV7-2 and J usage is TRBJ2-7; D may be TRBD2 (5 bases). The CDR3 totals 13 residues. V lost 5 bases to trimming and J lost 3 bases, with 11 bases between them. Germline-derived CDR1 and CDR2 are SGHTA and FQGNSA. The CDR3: CASSARSDYEQYF. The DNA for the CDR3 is TGTGCCAGCAGCGCCCGTAGCGACTACGAGCAGTACTTC. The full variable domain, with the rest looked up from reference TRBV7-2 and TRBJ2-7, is GAGVSQSPSNKVTEKGKDVELRCDPISGHTALYWYRQSLGQGLEFLIYFQGNSAPDKSGLPSDRFSAERTGGSVSTLTIQRTQQEDSAVYLCASSARSDYEQYFGPGTRLTVT.

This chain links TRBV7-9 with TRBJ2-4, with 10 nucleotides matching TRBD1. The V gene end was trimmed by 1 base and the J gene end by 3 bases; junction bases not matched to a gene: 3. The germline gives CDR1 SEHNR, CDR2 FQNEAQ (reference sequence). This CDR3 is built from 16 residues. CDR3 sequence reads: CASSLGGDRGKNIQYF. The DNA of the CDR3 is TGTGCCAGCAGCTTAGGGGGGGACAGGGGCAAAAACATTCAGTACTTC.

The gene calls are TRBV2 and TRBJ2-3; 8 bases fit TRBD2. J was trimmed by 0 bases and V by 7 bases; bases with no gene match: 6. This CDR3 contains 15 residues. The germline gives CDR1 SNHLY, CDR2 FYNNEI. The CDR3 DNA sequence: TGTGCCAGCAAACTAGCGGAGTCTAGCACAGATACGCAGTATTTT. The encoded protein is CASKLAESSTDTQYF.

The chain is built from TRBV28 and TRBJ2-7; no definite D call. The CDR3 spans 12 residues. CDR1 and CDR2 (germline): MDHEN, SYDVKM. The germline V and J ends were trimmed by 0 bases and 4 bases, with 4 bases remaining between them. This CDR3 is CASSLWGYEQYF. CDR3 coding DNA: TGTGCCAGCAGTTTATGGGGTTACGAGCAGTACTTC.